Each of the 15 T cell receptor beta chains below was sequenced from the same sample in a study of blood T cells in healthy people across ages. Primed by a sample-barcoded 5' primer and a J-beta primer mix, a second PCR proceeded for roughly 6 to 12 cycles. TCRdb called the 5' RACE reads again in MiXCR, with one record for every CDR3 protein. Of about a million distinct CDR3 sequences in the sample, 51% are singletons; the top ten hold about 21%. The sequencing input was blood. The receptors here all came from a woman aged 55-70 years in good health.

This chain uses TRBV12-3 or TRBV12-4 with TRBJ1-2; tentatively, D is TRBD1 (6 bases). V shed 5 bases and J shed 3 bases, with 16 bases lying between them. The CDR3 contains 15 residues. CDR3 DNA: TGTGCCAGCAGTCCCCGCACAGGGTATGACTATGGCTACACCTTC. Translation: CASSPRTGYDYGYTF.

This chain connects TRBV4-2 to TRBJ2-1, with 12 bases lining up with TRBD2. The CDR3 spans 15 residues. With 4 bases clipped from V and 6 bases from J, the junction kept 4 bases outside the gene matches. In germline, CDR1 is LGHNA, CDR2 YNFKEQ. The CDR3 sequence: CASSPSGRAGNEQFF. CDR3 in DNA: TGTGCCAGCAGCCCTAGCGGGAGGGCGGGCAATGAGCAGTTCTTC.

This rearrangement joins TRBV5-1 to TRBJ2-5; weak D call: TRBD2 (6 bases). The J call is uncertain, as TRBJ2-7 better fits the DNA end. The V gene's germline CDR1 is SGHRS and CDR2 YFSETQ. This CDR3 comprises 13 residues. The CDR3 DNA reads TGCGCCAGCAGCGGACGGACTACTAACGAGCAGTACTTC. Amino acids: CASSGRTTNEQYF.

This clonotype was observed a handful of times. This chain uses TRBV6-6 with TRBJ2-7, with TRBD1 as a possible D gene (6 bases). Germline CDR1 reads MNHNY; CDR2 reads SVGAGI (reference sequence). The CDR3 has 14 residues. V was pared by 8 bases and J by 5 bases, with 19 bases between. The CDR3 region is CASLDVRGRNEQYF. The CDR3 DNA reads as TGTGCCAGCCTCGACGTCAGGGGTAGGAACGAGCAGTACTTC.

This clonotype was detected many times. A much larger clone lies one base from this, so it may be a read error. The chain carries TRBV5-1 and TRBJ1-6; 10 positions match TRBD1. With V trimmed by 4 bases and J by 10 bases, 5 bases remained unmatched. There are 14 residues in the CDR3. Looked up from germline, CDR1 is SGHRS and CDR2 is YFSETQ. The CDR3: CASSVRDRGSPLHF. CDR3 coding DNA: TGCGCCAGCAGCGTAAGGGACAGGGGATCACCCCTCCACTTT.

The chain recombines TRBV27 with TRBJ2-3; possible D gene TRBD2, 6 bases. V lost 6 bases to trimming and J lost 4 bases, with 14 bases between them. CDR1 and CDR2 (germline): MNHEY, SMNVEV (reference sequence). The CDR3 has 14 residues. DNA for the CDR3: TGTGCCAGCAGCCACGGAGGGCACGCAGATACGCAGTATTTT. The encoded protein is CASSHGGHADTQYF.

This clonotype was seen more than once but under ten times. This chain links TRBV28 with TRBJ1-5; no definite D call. The V end was cut by 3 bases, the J end by 6 bases, with 3 bases between. The CDR3 has 11 amino acids. The germline V gene encodes CDR1 MDHEN and CDR2 SYDVKM. Written as DNA, the CDR3 is TGTGCCAGCAGTTTGGGTCAGCCCCAGCATTTT. It is translated as CASSLGQPQHF.

As for this clonotype: The junction departs from the called germline gene at one end, perhaps through a read error. This chain connects TRBV6-5 to TRBJ2-3; D may be TRBD1 (5 bases). Per the germline V gene, CDR1 is MNHEY and CDR2 is SVGAGI. The CDR3 is made up of 17 amino acids. The CDR3 loop reads CASSYSWLRQRTGTQYF. The DNA for the CDR3 is TGTGCCAGCAGTTACTCGTGGCTCCGCCAACGCACAGGTACGCAGTATTTT.

This rearrangement joins TRBV4-1 to TRBJ2-3, with TRBD2 matching over 10 bases. The CDR3 sequence is 17 residues long. The V gene end was trimmed by 0 bases and the J gene end by 3 bases; junction bases not matched to a gene: 6. The germline gives CDR1 MGHRA, CDR2 YSYEKL. CDR3 loop: CASSQEPSGSTTDTQYF. The CDR3 DNA sequence: TGCGCCAGCAGCCAAGAACCTAGCGGGAGTACAACAGATACGCAGTATTTT.

V gene TRBV15 combines with J gene TRBJ2-3; no clear D. V lost 0 bases to trimming and J lost 5 bases, with 15 bases between them. From germline, CDR1 is LNHNV and CDR2 YYDKDF (reference sequence). The CDR3 runs 16 residues. Here the CDR3 reads CATSRDLGRVGDTQYF. The CDR3 nucleotides read TGTGCCACCAGCAGAGATCTTGGTAGGGTTGGAGATACGCAGTATTTT.

This clonotype appeared a few times. V and J are TRBV14 and TRBJ2-1; 12 nucleotides line up with TRBD2. J gave up 5 bases and V 6 bases, and 8 bases lay outside the gene matches. The CDR3 runs 16 residues. Germline CDR1 and CDR2: SGHDN and FVKESK. In nucleotides, the CDR3 is TGTGCCAGCAGTCAGCTAGGACTAGCGGGAAACAATGAGCAGTTCTTC. Translated: CASSQLGLAGNNEQFF.

The rearrangement joins TRBV29-1 to TRBJ2-7, with 7 nucleotides matching TRBD1. V lost 3 bases to trimming and J lost 2 bases; unmatched junction nucleotides: 7. Germline CDR1 and CDR2: SQVTM and ANQGSEA. This CDR3 has 14 amino acids. CDR3 loop: CSVEEQGLTYEQYF. The CDR3, as DNA: TGCAGCGTTGAGGAACAGGGGCTTACCTACGAGCAGTACTTC.

With regard to this clonotype: This clone may be a read error of a much larger clone one base away. V gene TRBV4-1 combines with J gene TRBJ2-7; no clear D gene. There are 13 residues in the CDR3. Germline CDR1 is MGHRA and CDR2 is YSYEKL. This CDR3 is CVSSPQKGDEQYF. The CDR3 DNA follows: TGCGTCAGCAGCCCCCAGAAGGGCGACGAGCAGTACTTC.

The gene calls are TRBV7-2 and TRBJ2-5; D unresolved. Germline-derived CDR1 and CDR2 are SGHTA and FQGNSA. Trimming took 2 bases from V and 1 from J, leaving 14 bases between them. This CDR3 is built from 16 residues. The CDR3 here is CASSLPPPGLQETQYF. Written as DNA, the CDR3 is TGTGCCAGCAGCTTACCCCCGCCGGGCCTCCAAGAGACCCAGTACTTC.

The rearrangement links TRBV7-6 to TRBJ2-7, with 7 bases matching TRBD2. The assigned J gene may be wrong: the sequence end matches TRBJ2-4 better. Germline V lookup: CDR1 SGHVS, CDR2 FNYEAQ. The CDR3 covers 17 residues. The CDR3 DNA follows: TGTGCCAGCAGCCTTGGGTGGCGGGAGTTATCTGGAAACATTCAGTACTTC. Protein product: CASSLGWRELSGNIQYF.